The clone carrying this TCR beta chain was picked up many times. The data are from a study of T cells in Graves' hyperthyroidism and ophthalmopathy. Trimming left V 1 base short and J 0 bases short, with 12 bases between. The CDR3 length is 16 residues. CDR1 is LGHDT, CDR2 YNNKEL, per germline (reference sequence). Amplified TCR beta CDR3 regions came from RNA transcripts. RT-PCR in the first round (using the HTBI primer set) targeted the TCR CDR3. A single record per CDR3 protein comes from TCRdb applying MiXCR to the multiplex PCR reads. The repertoire holds 400,000 to 450,000 distinct CDR3 sequences, roughly 14% seen once, with 13% in the top ten.

Sequencing input: blood. This clonotype originated in a man aged 18 to 30 with Graves' ophthalmopathy. The chain employs TRBV3-1 and TRBJ2-5; D unclear. CDR3 coding DNA: TGTGCCAGCAGCCAAGGCCAGACCCCGTACCAAGAGACCCAGTACTTC. Amino acid sequence: CASSQGQTPYQETQYF.